The 7 T cell receptor beta chains listed next were all sequenced from one sample in a study of T cells in Graves' hyperthyroidism and ophthalmopathy. Authors of the study amplified TCR beta CDR3 regions from RNA transcripts. With the HTBI primer set, the TCR CDR3 went through a first round of RT-PCR. TCRdb fed the multiplex PCR reads into MiXCR, producing one record per CDR3 protein. The sample includes around 500,000 distinct CDR3 sequences, 13% to 15% of them seen just once. The sample consisted of blood. The receptors shown here come from a woman under 30 with Graves' hyperthyroidism.

V gene TRBV5-1 combines with J gene TRBJ2-2, with 9 positions matching TRBD1. The junction had 9 bases not matched to a gene; V was cut back by 5 bases and J by 4 bases. Germline CDR1 is SGHRS and CDR2 is YFSETQ. This CDR3 contains 16 residues. CDR3 residues: CASSLEGQGFTGELFF. CDR3 nucleotide sequence: TGCGCCAGCAGTCTCGAAGGACAGGGGTTCACCGGGGAGCTGTTTTTT.

This clonotype has at least ten counts. The J gene is TRBJ2-1, the V gene TRBV5-1; D is tentatively TRBD1 or TRBD2 (6 bases each). CDR1 is SGHRS, CDR2 YFSETQ, per germline. Trimming stripped 4 bases from V and 4 bases from J, with 15 bases between. The CDR3 extends over 15 amino acids. The CDR3 spells CASSPVGGLYNEQFF. CDR3 nucleotides: TGCGCCAGCAGCCCTGTTGGGGGGCTGTACAATGAGCAGTTCTTC. Looking up the rest from reference TRBV5-1 and TRBJ2-1 gives the full variable domain: KAGVTQTPRYLIKTRGQQVTLSCSPISGHRSVSWYQQTPGQGLQFLFEYFSETQRNKGNFPGRFSGRQFSNSRSEMNVSTLELGDSALYLCASSPVGGLYNEQFFGPGTRLTVL.

This clonotype appeared many times. The chain combines TRBV10-3 with TRBJ2-3; D is undetermined. Germline lookup yields CDR1 ENHRY and CDR2 SYGVKD. The CDR3 is 13 amino acids. The V end was cut by 2 bases, the J end by 3 bases, with 6 bases between. CDR3 DNA: TGTGCCATCAGTGAGATGGGGACAGATACGCAGTATTTT. This translates into CAISEMGTDTQYF.

This clonotype has a count of ten or more. The gene calls are TRBV12-3 or TRBV12-4 and TRBJ1-4, with TRBD1 matching 7 bases. CDR3 length equals 16 residues. V was clipped by 6 bases and J by 3 bases; unmatched bases: 10. The CDR3 DNA is TGTGCCAGCAGAGTAGCTGCTGGGACAGCTAATGAAAAACTGTTTTTT. Translating gives CASRVAAGTANEKLFF.

J is TRBJ2-2 and V is TRBV7-3, with D maybe TRBD1 (6 bases). This CDR3 has 17 residues. In germline, CDR1 is SGHTA, CDR2 FQGTGA. V was clipped by 5 bases and J by 0 bases, with 16 bases between them. The CDR3 region is CASSPMRGNTNTGELFF. CDR3 DNA sequence: TGTGCCAGCAGCCCCATGAGGGGGAATACGAACACCGGGGAGCTGTTTTTT.

The rearrangement joins TRBV6-1 to TRBJ1-4; D gene uncertain. The CDR3 totals 12 residues. The V end was cut by 3 bases, the J end by 7 bases, with 6 bases between. The germline CDR1 and CDR2 sequences are MNHNS and SASEGT. DNA of the CDR3: TGTGCCAGCAGTGACCCAGGTGAAAAACTGTTTTTT. Its protein product is CASSDPGEKLFF.

The table lists this clonotype with many counts. The chain recombines TRBV12-3 or TRBV12-4 with TRBJ1-1, with D unresolved. Trimming removed 2 bases from V and 9 bases from J, with 16 bases in between. This CDR3 has 14 amino acids. This CDR3 is CASSLFGGDTKAFF. In DNA, the CDR3 is TGTGCCAGCAGTTTATTTGGAGGCGACACAAAAGCTTTCTTT.